Listed below are T cell receptor beta chains from one sample, sequenced in a study of blood T cell repertoires in COVID-19. Sequencing was performed with immunoSEQ multiplex PCR; in TCRdb, only in-frame clones are kept and a portion is missing. The table has approximately 250,000 clones, about 88% seen once. Material for sequencing was PBMCs or T cells enriched from blood (not recorded which). The source is a man aged 30 to 39 with acute COVID-19. The CDR3 runs from the conserved cysteine through the conserved F or W. The D gene is left open where the match is weak. Size tells how often a clone was seen (once, few, many) or the class of an expanded clone, and some rows leave it out.

d_gene: .; v_gene: TRBV21-1; abundance: .; CDR3aa: CASSRGQDSMCTEAFF
d_gene: TRBD2; v_gene: TRBV6-5; abundance: .; CDR3aa: CAISRVGGAYNEQFF
d_gene: .; v_gene: TRBV5-1; abundance: .; CDR3aa: CASRGTGYNEQFF
d_gene: TRBD2; v_gene: TRBV9; abundance: .; CDR3aa: CASSVPSLLAGDETQYF
d_gene: TRBD2; v_gene: TRBV5-1; abundance: .; CDR3aa: CASSLAGAEETQYF
d_gene: .; v_gene: TRBV29-1; abundance: once; CDR3aa: CSVERGTDTQYF
d_gene: .; v_gene: TRBV18; abundance: .; CDR3aa: CASSEGPSPPYGYTF
d_gene: .; v_gene: TRBV9; abundance: .; CDR3aa: CASSRRTGQGEKLFF
d_gene: .; v_gene: TRBV28; abundance: few; CDR3aa: CASSGHGQSNQPQHF
d_gene: TRBD1; v_gene: TRBV29-1; abundance: .; CDR3aa: CSAAPGTEREAFF
d_gene: TRBD2; v_gene: TRBV5-1; abundance: once; CDR3aa: CASSLGLAGGSEQFF
d_gene: .; v_gene: TRBV6-5; abundance: .; CDR3aa: CASSPPGSINQPQHF
d_gene: .; v_gene: TRBV19; abundance: .; CDR3aa: CASSIGQMNTEAFF
d_gene: TRBD1; v_gene: TRBV4-2; abundance: .; CDR3aa: CASSQGLQGARGLETQYF
d_gene: TRBD1; v_gene: TRBV5-1; abundance: .; CDR3aa: CASSLNRDSNTEAFF
d_gene: TRBD2; v_gene: TRBV2; abundance: .; CDR3aa: CASSEGSSGSTDTQYF
d_gene: .; v_gene: TRBV6-5; abundance: .; CDR3aa: CASSSTGLGQPQHF
d_gene: TRBD1; v_gene: TRBV27; abundance: .; CDR3aa: CASRTGVTYNEQFF
d_gene: .; v_gene: TRBV18; abundance: .; CDR3aa: CASSPQELAGANVLTF
d_gene: TRBD1; v_gene: TRBV3-1/TRBV3-2; abundance: .; CDR3aa: CASSTWDRSYGYTF
d_gene: .; v_gene: TRBV4-1; abundance: .; CDR3aa: CASSPDSSNEQFF
d_gene: TRBD2; v_gene: TRBV4-1; abundance: .; CDR3aa: CVSSQSKLAGGGNEQFF
d_gene: .; v_gene: TRBV6-5; abundance: .; CDR3aa: CASSYSINWGGTEAFF
d_gene: .; v_gene: TRBV10-3; abundance: .; CDR3aa: CATRQPSGNTIYF
d_gene: .; v_gene: TRBV28; abundance: .; CDR3aa: CASSLGGVSNQPQHF
d_gene: .; v_gene: TRBV29-1; abundance: .; CDR3aa: CSVEDPNRAGNTIYF
d_gene: .; v_gene: TRBV19; abundance: .; CDR3aa: CASSEDRRSYGYTF
d_gene: .; v_gene: TRBV5-1; abundance: few; CDR3aa: CASSLAVSKRGGTEAFF